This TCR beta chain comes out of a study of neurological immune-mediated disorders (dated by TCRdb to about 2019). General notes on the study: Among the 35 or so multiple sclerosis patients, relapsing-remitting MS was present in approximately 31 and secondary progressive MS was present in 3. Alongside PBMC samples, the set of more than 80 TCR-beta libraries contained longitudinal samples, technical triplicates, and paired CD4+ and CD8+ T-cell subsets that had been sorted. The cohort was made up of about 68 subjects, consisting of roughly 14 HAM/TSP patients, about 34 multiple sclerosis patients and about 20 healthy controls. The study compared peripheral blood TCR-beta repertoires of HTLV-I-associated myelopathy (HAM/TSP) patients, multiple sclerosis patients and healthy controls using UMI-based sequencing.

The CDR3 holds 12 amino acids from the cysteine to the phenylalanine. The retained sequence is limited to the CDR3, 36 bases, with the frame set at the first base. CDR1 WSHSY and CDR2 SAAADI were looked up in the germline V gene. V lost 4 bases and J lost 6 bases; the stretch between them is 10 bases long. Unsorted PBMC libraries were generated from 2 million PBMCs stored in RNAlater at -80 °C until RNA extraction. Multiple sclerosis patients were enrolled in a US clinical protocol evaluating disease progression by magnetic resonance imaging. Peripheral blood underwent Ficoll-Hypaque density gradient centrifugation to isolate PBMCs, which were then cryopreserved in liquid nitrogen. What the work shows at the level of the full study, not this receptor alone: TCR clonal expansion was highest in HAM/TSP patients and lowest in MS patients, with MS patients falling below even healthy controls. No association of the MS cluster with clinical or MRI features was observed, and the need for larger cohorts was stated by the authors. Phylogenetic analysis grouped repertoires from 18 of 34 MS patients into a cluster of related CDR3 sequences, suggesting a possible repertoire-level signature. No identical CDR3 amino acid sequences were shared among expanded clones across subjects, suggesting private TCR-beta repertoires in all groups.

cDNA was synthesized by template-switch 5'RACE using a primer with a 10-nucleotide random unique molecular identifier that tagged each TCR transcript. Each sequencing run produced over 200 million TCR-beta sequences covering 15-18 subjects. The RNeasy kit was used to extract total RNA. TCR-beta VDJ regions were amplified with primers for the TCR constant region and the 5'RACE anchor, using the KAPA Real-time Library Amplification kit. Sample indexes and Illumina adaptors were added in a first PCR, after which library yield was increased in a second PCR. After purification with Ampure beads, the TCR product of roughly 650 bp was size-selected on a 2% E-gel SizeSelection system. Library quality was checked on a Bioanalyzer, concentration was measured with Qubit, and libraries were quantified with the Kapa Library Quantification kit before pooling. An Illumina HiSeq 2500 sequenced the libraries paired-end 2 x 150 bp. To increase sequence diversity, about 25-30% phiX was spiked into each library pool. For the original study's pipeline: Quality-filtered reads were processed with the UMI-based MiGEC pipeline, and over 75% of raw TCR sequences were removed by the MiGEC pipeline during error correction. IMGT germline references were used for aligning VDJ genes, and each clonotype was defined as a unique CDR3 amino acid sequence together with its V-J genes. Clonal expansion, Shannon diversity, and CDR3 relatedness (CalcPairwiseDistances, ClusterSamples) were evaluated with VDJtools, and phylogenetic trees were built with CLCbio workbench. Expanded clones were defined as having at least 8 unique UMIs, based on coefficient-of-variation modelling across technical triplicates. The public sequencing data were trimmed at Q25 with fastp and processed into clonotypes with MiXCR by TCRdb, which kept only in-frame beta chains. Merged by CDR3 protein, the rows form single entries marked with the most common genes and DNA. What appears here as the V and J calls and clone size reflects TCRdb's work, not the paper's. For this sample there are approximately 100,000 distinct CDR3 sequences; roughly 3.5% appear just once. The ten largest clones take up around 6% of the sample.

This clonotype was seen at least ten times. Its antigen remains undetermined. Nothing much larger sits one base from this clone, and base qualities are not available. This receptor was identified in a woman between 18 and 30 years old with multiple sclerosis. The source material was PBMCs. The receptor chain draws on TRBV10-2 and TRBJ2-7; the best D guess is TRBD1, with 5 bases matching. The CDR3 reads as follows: CASSVGQAEQYF. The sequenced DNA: TGCGCCAGCAGTGTGGGGCAGGCCGAGCAGTACTTC.